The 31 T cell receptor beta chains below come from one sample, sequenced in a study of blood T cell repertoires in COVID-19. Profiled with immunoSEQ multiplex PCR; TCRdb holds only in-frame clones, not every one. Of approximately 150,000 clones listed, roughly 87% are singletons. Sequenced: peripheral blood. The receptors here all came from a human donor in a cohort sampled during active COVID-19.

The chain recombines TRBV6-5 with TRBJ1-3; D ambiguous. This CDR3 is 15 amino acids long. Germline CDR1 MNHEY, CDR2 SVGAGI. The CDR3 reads CASLVGVYSGNTIYF. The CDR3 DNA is TGTGCTTCCCTTGTCGGGGTCTACTCTGGAAACACCATATATTTT.

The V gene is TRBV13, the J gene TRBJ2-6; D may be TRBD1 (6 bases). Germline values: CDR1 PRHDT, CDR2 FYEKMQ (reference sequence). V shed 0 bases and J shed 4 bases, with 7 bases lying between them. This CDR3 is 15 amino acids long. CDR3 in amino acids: CASSLGGAGANVLTF. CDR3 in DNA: TGTGCCAGCAGCTTAGGGGGGGCCGGGGCCAACGTCCTGACTTTC.

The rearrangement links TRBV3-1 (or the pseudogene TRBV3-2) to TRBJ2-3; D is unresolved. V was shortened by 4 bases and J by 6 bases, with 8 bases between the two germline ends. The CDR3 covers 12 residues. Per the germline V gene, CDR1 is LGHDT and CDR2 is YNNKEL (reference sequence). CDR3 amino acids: CASSLHTDTQYF. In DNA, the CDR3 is TGTGCCAGCAGCCTGCACACCGATACGCAGTATTTT.

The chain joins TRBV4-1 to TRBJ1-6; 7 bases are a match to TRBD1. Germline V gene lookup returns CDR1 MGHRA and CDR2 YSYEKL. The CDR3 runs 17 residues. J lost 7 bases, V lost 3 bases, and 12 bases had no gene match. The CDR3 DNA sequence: TGCGCCAGCAGCCAGGCCCTGGCGGTCAGGGGGAATTCACCCCTCCACTTT. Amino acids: CASSQALAVRGNSPLHF.

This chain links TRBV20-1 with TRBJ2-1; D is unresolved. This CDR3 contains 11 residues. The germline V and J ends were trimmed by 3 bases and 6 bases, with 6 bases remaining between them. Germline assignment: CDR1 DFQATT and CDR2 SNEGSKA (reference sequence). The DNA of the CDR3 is TGCAGTGCTAGTTCCGTCAATGAGCAGTTCTTC. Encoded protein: CSASSVNEQFF.

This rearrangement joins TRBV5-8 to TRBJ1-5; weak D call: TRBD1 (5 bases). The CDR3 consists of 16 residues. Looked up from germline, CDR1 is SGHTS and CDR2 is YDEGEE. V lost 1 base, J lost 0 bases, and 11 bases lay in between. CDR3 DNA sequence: TGTGCCAGCAGCTTGCGACAGAGATATAGCAATCAGCCCCAGCATTTT. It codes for CASSLRQRYSNQPQHF.

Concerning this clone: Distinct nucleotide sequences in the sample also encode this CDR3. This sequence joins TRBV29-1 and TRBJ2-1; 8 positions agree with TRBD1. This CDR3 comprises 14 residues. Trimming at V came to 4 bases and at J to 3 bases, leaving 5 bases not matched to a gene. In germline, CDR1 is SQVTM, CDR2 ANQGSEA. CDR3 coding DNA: TGCAGCGTTGGGGCAGGGGGCTTCTACAATGAGCAGTTCTTC. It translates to CSVGAGGFYNEQFF.

The CDR3: CASGLREQFF. The CDR3 region has the DNA TGTGCCAGCGGACTCCGAGAGCAGTTCTTC. The J gene is TRBJ2-1, the V gene TRBV6-5; D may be TRBD2 (5 bases). This CDR3 comprises 10 residues. Germline values: CDR1 MNHEY, CDR2 SVGAGI. V was trimmed by 8 bases and J by 10 bases, leaving 9 bases between them.

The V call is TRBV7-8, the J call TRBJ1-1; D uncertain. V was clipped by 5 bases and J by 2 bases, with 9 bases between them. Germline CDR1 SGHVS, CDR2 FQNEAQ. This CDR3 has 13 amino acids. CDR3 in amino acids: CASSPLRNTEAFF. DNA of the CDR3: TGTGCCAGCAGCCCCCTACGTAACACTGAAGCTTTCTTT.

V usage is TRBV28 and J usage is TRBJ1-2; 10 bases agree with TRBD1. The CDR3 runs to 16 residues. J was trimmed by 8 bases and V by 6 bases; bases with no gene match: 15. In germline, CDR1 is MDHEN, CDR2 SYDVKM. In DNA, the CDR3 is TGTGCCAGCAGCCCCGTGGGACAGGGGCCGAGTGGGGGCTACACCTTC. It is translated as CASSPVGQGPSGGYTF.

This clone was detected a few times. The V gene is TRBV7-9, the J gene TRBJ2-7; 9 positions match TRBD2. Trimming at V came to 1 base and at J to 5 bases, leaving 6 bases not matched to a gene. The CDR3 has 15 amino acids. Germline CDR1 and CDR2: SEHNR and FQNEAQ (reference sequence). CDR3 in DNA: TGTGCCAGCAGCTTAGTTAGCGGGAGTATGAACGAGCAGTACTTC. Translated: CASSLVSGSMNEQYF.

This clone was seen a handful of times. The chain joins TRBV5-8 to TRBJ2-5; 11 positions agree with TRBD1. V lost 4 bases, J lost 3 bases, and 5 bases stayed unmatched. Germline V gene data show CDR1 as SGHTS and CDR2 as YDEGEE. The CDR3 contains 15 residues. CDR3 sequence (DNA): TGTGCCAGCAGCCCCGGACAGGGGGCTAAAGAGACCCAGTACTTC. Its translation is CASSPGQGAKETQYF.

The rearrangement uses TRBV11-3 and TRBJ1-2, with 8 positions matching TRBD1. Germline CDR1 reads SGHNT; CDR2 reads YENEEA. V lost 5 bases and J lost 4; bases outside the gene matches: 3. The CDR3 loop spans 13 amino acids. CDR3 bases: TGTGCCAGCAGCGCACAGGGGGGCTATGGCTACACCTTC. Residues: CASSAQGGYGYTF.

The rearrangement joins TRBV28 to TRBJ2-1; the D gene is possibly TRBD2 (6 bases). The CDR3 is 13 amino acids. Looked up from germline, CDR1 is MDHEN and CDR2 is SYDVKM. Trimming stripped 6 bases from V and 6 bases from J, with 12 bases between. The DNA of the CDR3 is TGTGCCAGCAGCGAGCCCGGGAGCAATGAGCAGTTCTTC. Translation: CASSEPGSNEQFF.

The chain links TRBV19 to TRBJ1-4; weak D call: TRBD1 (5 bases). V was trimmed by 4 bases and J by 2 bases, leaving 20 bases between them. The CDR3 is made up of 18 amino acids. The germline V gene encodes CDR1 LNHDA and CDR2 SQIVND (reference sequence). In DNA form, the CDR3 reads TGTGCCAGTAGTACTGATAGCGATCCCCGGGGGACTAATGAAAAACTGTTTTTT. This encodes CASSTDSDPRGTNEKLFF.

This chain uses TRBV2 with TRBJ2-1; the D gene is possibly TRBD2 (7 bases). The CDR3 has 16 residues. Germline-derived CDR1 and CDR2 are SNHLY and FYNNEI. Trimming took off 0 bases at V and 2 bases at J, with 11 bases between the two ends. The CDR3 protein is CASSEAQGGAYNEQFF. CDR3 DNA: TGTGCCAGCAGTGAAGCGCAAGGGGGGGCCTACAATGAGCAGTTCTTC.

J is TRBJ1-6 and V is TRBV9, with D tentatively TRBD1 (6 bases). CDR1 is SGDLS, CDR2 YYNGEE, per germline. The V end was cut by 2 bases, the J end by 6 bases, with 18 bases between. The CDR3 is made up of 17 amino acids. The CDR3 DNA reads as TGTGCCAGCAGCGTGAGTGGGGGGGCCGCACCTAATTCACCCCTCCACTTT. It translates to CASSVSGGAAPNSPLHF.

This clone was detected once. In DNA, the CDR3 is TGTGCCAGCACGTTGGGGACAGGGGCAACCTACAATGAGCAGTTCTTC. Translated, it gives CASTLGTGATYNEQFF. V and J are TRBV2 and TRBJ2-1; 10 nucleotides align to TRBD1. Germline V lookup: CDR1 SNHLY, CDR2 FYNNEI. V lost 7 bases and J lost 2; bases outside the gene matches: 8. This CDR3 comprises 16 residues.

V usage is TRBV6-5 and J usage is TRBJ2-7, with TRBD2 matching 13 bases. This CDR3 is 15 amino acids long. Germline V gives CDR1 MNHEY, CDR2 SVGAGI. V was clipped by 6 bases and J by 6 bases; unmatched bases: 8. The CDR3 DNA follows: TGTGCCAGCAGCAGGACTAGCGGGGGCCCCCGCGAGCAGTACTTC. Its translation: CASSRTSGGPREQYF.

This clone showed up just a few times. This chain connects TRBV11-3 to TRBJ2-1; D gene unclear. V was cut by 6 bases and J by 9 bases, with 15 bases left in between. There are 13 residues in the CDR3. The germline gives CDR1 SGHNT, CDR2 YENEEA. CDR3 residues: CASSKHNGGEQFF. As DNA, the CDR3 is TGTGCCAGCAGTAAACACAATGGCGGTGAGCAGTTCTTC.

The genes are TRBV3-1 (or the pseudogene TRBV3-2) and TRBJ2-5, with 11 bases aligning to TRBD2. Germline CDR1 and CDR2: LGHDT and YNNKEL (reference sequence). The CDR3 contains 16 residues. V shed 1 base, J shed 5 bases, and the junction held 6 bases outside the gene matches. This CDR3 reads CASSQGVAGGPETQYF. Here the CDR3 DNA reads TGTGCCAGCAGCCAAGGTGTAGCGGGAGGGCCGGAGACCCAGTACTTC.

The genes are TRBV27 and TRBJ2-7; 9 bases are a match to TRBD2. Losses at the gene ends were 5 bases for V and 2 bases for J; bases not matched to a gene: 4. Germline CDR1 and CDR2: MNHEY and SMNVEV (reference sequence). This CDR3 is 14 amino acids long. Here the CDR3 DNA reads TGTGCCAGCAGTCGGCGGGAGGGAGCCTACGAGCAGTACTTC. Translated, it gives CASSRREGAYEQYF.

Here the CDR3 reads CASSWAPAGTNYGYTF. CDR3 coding DNA: TGTGCCAGCAGTTGGGCCCCGGCAGGGACTAACTATGGCTACACCTTC. This chain uses TRBV27 with TRBJ1-2, with D possibly being TRBD1 (5 bases). The germline V and J ends were trimmed by 4 bases and 0 bases, with 15 bases remaining between them. Looked up from germline, CDR1 is MNHEY and CDR2 is SMNVEV (reference sequence). The CDR3 is made up of 16 amino acids.

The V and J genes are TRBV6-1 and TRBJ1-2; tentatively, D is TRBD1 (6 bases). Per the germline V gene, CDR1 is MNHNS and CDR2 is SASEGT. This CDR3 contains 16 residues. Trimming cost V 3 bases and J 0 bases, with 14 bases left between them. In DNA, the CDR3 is TGTGCCAGCAGTGAGAGGACAGTTTTTTCTAACTATGGCTACACCTTC. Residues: CASSERTVFSNYGYTF.

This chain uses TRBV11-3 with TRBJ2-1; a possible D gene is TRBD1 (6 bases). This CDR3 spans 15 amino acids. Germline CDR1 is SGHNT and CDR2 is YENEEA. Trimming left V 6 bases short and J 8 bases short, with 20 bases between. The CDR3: CASRSSRGVADEQFF. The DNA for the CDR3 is TGTGCCAGCAGGTCCTCCAGGGGTGTGGCCGATGAGCAGTTCTTC.

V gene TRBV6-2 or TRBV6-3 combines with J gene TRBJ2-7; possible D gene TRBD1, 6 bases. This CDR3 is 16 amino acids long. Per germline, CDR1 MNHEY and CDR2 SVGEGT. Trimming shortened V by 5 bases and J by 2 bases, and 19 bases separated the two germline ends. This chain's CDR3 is CASSRPGTRVTYEQYF. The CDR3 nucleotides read TGTGCCAGCAGTCGCCCCGGGACAAGGGTTACCTACGAGCAGTACTTC.

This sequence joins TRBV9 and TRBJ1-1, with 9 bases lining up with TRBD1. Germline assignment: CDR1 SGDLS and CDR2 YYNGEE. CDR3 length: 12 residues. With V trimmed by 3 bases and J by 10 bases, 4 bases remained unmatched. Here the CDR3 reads CASSADRGGAFF. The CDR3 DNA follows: TGTGCCAGCAGCGCCGACAGGGGGGGAGCTTTCTTT.

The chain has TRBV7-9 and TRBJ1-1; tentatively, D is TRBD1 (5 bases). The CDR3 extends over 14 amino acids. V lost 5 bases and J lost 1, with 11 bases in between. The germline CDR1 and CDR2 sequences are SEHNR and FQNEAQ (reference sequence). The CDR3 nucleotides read TGTGCCAGCAGCCTGAGACAGCCGAACACTGAAGCTTTCTTT. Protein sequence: CASSLRQPNTEAFF.

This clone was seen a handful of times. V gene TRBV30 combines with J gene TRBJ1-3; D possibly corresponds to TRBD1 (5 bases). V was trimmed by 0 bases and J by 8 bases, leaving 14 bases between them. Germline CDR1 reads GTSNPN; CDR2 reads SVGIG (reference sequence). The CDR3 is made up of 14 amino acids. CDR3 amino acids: CAWSVGRGEDTIYF. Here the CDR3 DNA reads TGTGCCTGGAGTGTAGGGAGGGGAGAGGACACCATATATTTT.

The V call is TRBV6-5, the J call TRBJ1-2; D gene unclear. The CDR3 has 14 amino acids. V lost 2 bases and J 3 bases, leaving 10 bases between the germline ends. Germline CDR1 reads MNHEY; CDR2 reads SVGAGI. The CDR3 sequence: CASSYGRVDYGYTF. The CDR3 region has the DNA TGTGCCAGCAGTTACGGGAGGGTTGACTATGGCTACACCTTC.

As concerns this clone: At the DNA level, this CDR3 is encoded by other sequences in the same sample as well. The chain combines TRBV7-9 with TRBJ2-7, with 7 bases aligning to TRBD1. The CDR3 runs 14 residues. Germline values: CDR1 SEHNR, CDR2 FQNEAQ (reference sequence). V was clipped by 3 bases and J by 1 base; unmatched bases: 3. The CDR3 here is CASSFRQGSYEQYF. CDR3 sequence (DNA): TGTGCCAGCAGCTTCCGACAGGGATCCTACGAGCAGTACTTC.